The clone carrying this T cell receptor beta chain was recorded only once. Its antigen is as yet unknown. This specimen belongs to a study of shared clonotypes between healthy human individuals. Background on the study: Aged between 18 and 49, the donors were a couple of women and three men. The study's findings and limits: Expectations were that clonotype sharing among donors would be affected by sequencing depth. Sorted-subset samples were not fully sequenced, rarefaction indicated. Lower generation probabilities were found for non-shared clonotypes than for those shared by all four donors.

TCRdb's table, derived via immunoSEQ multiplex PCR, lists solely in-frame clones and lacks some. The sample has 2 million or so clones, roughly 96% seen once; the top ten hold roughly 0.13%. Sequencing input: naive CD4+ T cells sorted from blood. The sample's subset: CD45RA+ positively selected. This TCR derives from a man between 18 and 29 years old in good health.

The CDR3 bases are TGTGCCAGCAGCCCAAGGACAGGGGCATATTTACCCTTGGAAAAACTGTTTTTT. It is translated as CASSPRTGAYLPLEKLFF. V and J are TRBV27 and TRBJ1-4; 9 bases map to TRBD1. This CDR3 is 18 amino acids long. J lost 8 bases, V lost 6 bases, and 19 bases had no gene match. From germline, CDR1 is MNHEY and CDR2 SMNVEV (reference sequence).